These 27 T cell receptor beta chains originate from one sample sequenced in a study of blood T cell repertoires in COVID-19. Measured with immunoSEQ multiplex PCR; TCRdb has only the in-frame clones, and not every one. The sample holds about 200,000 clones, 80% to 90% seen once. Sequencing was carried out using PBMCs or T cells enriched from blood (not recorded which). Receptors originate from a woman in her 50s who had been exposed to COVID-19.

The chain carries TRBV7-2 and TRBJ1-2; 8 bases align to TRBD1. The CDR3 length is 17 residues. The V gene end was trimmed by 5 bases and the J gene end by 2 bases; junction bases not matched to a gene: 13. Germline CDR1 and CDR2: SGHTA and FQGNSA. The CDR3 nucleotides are TGTGCCAGCAGCCTTGGGACAGGCCCTGGAGAGAACTATGGCTACACCTTC. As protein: CASSLGTGPGENYGYTF.

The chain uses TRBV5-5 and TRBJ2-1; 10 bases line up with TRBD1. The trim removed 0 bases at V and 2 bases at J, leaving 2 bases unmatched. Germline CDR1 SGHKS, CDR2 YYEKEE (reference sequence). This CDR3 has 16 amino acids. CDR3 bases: TGTGCCAGCAGCTTGGCCGGGACAGGGGCCTACAATGAGCAGTTCTTC. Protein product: CASSLAGTGAYNEQFF. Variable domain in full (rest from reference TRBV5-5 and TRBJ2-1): DAGVTQSPTHLIKTRGQQVTLRCSPISGHKSVSWYQQVLGQGPQFIFQYYEKEERGRGNFPDRFSARQFPNYSSELNVNALLLGDSALYLCASSLAGTGAYNEQFFGPGTRLTVL.

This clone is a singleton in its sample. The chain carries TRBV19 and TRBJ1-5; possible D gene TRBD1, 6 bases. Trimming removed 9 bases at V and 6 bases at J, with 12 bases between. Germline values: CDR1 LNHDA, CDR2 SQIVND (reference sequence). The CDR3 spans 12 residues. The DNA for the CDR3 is TGTGCCAGCCGCACAGGGCTTCAGCCCCAGCATTTT. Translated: CASRTGLQPQHF.

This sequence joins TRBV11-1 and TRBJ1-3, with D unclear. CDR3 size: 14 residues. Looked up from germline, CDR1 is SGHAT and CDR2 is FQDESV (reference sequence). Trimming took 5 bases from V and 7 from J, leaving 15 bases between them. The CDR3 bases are TGTGCCAGCAGCACCTCATCGGACTGGAACACCATATATTTT. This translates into CASSTSSDWNTIYF.

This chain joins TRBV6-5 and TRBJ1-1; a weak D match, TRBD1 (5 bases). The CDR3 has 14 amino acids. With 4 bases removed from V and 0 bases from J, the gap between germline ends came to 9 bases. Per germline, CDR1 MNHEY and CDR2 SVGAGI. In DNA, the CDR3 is TGTGCCAGCAGTTTCGACAGCATGAACACTGAAGCTTTCTTT. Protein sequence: CASSFDSMNTEAFF.

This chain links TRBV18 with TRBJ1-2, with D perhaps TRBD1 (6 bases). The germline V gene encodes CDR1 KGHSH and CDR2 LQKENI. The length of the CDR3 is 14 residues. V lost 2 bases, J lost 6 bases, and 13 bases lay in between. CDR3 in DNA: TGTGCCAGCTCACCAACAGGGAGTAGGAATGGCTACACCTTC. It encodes CASSPTGSRNGYTF.

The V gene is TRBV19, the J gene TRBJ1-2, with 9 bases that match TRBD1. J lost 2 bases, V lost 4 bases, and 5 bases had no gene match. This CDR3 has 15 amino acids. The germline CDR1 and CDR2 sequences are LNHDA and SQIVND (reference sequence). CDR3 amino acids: CASSRTGQGNYGYTF. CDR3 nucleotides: TGTGCCAGTAGTAGAACGGGACAGGGCAACTATGGCTACACCTTC.

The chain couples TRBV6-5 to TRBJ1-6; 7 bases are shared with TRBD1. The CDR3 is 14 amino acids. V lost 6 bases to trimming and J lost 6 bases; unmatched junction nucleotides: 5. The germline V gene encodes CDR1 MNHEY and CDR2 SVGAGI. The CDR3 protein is CASRVSGGNSPLHF. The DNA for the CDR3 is TGTGCCAGCAGGGTTTCAGGGGGTAATTCACCCCTCCACTTT.

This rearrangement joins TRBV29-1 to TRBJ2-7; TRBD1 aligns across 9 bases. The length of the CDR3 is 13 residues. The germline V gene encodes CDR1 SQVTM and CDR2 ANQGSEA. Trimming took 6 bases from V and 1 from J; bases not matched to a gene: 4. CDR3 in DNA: TGCAGCGTGACAGGGGGTGTATCCTACGAGCAGTACTTC. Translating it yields CSVTGGVSYEQYF.

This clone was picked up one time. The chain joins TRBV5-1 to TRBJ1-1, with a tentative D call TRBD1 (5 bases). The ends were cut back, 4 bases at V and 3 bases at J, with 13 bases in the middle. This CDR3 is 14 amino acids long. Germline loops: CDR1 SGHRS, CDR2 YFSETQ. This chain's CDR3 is CASSPRIGDTEAFF. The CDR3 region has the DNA TGCGCCAGCAGCCCGCGAATAGGGGACACTGAAGCTTTCTTT.

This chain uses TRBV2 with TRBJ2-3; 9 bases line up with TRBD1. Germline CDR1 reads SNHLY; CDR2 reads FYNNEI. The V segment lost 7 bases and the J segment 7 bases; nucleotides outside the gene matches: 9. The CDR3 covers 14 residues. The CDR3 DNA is TGTGCCAGCACCTCGGACAGGGGAGGGAATACGCAGTATTTT. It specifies CASTSDRGGNTQYF.

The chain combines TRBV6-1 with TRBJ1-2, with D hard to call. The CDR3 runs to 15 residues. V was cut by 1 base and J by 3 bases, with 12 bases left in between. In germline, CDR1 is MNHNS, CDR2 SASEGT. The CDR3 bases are TGTGCCAGCAGTGAAGGGGGAGTTAGCTACTATGGCTACACCTTC. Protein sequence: CASSEGGVSYYGYTF.

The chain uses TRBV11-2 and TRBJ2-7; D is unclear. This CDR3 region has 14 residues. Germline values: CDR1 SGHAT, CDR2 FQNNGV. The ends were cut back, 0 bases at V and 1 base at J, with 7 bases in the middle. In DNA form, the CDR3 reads TGTGCCAGCAGCTTAGAACGGAGTTCCTACGAGCAGTACTTC. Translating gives CASSLERSSYEQYF.

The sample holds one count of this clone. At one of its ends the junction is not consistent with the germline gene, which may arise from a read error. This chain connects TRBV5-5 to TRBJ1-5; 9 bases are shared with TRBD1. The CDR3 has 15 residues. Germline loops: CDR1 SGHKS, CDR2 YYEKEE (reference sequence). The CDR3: CASSFGQGNNRPQHF. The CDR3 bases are TGTGCCAGCAGCTTCGGACAGGGGAATAATCGGCCCCAGCATTTT.

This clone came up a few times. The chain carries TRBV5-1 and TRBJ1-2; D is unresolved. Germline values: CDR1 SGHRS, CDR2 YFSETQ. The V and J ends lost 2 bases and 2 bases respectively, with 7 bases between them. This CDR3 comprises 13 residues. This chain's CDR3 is CASSFSGNYGYTF. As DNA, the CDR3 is TGCGCCAGCAGCTTTAGCGGGAACTATGGCTACACCTTC.

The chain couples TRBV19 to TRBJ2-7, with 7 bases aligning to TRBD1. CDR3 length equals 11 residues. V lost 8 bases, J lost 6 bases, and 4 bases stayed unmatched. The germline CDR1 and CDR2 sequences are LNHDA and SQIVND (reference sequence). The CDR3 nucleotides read TGTGCCAGTGCGGACAGGCGCGAGCAGTACTTC. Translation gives CASADRREQYF. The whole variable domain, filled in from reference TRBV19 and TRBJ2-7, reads DGGITQSPKYLFRKEGQNVTLSCEQNLNHDAMYWYRQDPGQGLRLIYYSQIVNDFQKGDIAEGYSVSREKKESFPLTVTSAQKNPTAFYLCASADRREQYFGPGTRLTVT.

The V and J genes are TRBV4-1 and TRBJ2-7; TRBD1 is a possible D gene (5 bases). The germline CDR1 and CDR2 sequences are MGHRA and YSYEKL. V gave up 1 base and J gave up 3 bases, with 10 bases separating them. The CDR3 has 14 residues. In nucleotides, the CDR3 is TGCGCCAGCAGCCAAGGGGGTCAGGGCTACGAGCAGTACTTC. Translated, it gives CASSQGGQGYEQYF.

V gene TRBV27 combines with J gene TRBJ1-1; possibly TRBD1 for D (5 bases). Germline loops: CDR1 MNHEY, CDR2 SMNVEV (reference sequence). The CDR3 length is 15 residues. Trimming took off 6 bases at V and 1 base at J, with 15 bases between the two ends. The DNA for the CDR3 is TGTGCCAGCAGGGCGGCAGGGCAACCGAACACTGAAGCTTTCTTT. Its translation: CASRAAGQPNTEAFF.

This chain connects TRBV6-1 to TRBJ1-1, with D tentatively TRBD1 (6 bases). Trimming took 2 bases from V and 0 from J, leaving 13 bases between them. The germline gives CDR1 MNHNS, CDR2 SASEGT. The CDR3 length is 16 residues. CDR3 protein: CASSERSGVLNTEAFF. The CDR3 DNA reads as TGTGCCAGCAGTGAAAGGTCAGGGGTTTTGAACACTGAAGCTTTCTTT.

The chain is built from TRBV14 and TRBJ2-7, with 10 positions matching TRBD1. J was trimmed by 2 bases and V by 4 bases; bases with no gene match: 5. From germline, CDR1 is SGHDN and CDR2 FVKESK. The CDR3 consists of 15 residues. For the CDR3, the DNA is TGTGCCAGCAGCCCGTTTGGACAGGGGGCCTACGAGCAGTACTTC. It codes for CASSPFGQGAYEQYF.

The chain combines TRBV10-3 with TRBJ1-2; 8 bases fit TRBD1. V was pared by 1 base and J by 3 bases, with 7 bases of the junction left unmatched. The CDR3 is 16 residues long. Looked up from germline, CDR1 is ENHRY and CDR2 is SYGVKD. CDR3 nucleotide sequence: TGTGCCATCAGTGAGTTAGACAGGGGTCTCGACTATGGCTACACCTTC. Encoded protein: CAISELDRGLDYGYTF.

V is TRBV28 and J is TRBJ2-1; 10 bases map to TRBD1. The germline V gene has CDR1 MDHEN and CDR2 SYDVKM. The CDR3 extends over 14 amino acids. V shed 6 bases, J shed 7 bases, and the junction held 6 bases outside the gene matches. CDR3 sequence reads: CASRRDRGVNEQFF. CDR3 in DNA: TGTGCCAGCAGAAGGGACAGGGGAGTGAATGAGCAGTTCTTC.

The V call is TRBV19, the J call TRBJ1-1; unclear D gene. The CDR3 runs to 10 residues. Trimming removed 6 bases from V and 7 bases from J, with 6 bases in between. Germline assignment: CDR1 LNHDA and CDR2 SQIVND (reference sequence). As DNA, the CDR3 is TGTGCCAGTAGCGGGGTTGAAGCTTTCTTT. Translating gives CASSGVEAFF.

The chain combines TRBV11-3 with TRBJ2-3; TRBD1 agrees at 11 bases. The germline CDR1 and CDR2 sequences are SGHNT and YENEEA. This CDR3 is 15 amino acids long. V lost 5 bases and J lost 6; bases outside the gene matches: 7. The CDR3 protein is CASSPGQGEWDTQYF. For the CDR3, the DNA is TGTGCCAGCAGCCCGGGACAGGGGGAGTGGGATACGCAGTATTTT.

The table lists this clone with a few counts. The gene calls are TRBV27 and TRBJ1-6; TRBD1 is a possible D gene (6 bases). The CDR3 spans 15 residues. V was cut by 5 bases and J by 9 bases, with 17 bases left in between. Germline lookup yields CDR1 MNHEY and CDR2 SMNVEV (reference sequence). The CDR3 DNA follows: TGTGCCAGCAGTCCCACCCGACAAGGGGGTTCACCCCTCCACTTT. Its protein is CASSPTRQGGSPLHF.

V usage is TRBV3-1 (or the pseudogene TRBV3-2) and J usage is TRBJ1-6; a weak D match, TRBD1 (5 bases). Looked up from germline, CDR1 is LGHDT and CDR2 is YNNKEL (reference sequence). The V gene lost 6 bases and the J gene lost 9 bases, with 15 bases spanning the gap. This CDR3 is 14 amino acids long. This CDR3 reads CASRPGLRGSPLHF. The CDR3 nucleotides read TGTGCCAGCAGACCCGGTCTTAGGGGTTCACCCCTCCACTTT.

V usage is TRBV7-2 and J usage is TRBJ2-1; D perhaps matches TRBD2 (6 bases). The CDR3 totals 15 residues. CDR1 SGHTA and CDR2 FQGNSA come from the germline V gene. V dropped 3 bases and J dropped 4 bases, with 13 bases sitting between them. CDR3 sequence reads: CASSLDRGAYNEQFF. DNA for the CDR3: TGTGCCAGCAGCTTGGACCGCGGGGCTTACAATGAGCAGTTCTTC.